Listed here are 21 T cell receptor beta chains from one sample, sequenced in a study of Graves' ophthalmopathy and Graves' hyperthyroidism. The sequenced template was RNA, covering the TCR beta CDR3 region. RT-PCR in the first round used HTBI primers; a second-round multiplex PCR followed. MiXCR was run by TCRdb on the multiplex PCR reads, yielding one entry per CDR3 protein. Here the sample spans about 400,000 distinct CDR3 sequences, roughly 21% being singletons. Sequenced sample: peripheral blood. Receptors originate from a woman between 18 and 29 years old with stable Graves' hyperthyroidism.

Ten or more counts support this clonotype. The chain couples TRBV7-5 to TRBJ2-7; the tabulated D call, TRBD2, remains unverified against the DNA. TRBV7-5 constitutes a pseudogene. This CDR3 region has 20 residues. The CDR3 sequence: CATLRKPGTSGSPPPGKQYF. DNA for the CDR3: TGTGCCACTCTACGGAAACCCGGGACTAGCGGGAGCCCCCCCCCTGGGAAGCAGTACTTC.

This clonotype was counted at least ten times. Here the CDR3 reads CASSPMSGPGYF. The CDR3 nucleotides are TGTGCCAGCAGCCCGATGTCAGGTCCAGGGTACTTC. V and J are TRBV6-1 and TRBJ2-4; D gene unclear. The CDR3 spans 12 residues. CDR1 is MNHNS, CDR2 SASEGT, per germline. V was clipped by 6 bases and J by 15 bases, with 18 bases between them.

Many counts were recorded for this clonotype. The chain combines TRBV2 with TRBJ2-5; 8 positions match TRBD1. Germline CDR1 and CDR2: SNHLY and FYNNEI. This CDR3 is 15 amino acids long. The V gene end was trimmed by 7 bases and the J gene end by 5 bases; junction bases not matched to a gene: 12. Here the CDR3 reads CASNADRDLGETQYF. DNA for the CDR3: TGTGCCAGCAATGCGGACAGGGACCTAGGGGAGACCCAGTACTTC.

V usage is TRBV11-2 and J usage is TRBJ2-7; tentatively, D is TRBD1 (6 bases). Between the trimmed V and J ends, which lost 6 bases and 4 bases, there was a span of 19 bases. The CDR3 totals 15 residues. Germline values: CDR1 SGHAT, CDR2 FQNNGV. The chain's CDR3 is CASSPQLLQGYEQYF. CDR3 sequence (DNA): TGTGCCAGCAGTCCACAACTCCTACAGGGATACGAGCAGTACTTC.

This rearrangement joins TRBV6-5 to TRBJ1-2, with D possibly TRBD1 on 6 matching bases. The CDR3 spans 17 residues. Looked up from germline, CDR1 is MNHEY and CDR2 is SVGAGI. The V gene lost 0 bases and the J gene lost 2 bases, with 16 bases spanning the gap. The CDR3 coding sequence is TGTGCCAGCAGTTACTCTGTCCGGGACAACAAGAACTATGGCTACACCTTC. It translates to CASSYSVRDNKNYGYTF.

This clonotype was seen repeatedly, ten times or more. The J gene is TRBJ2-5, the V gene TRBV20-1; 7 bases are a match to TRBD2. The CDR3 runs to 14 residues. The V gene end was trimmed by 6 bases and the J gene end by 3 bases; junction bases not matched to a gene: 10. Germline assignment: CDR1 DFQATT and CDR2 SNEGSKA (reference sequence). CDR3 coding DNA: TGCAGTGCCGCCCCCGGGGCGGGAGAAGAGACCCAGTACTTC. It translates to CSAAPGAGEETQYF.

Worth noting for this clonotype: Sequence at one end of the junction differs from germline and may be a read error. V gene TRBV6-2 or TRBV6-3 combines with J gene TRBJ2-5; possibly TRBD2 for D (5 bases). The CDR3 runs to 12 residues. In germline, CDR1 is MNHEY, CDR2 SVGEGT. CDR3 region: CASSYSTQARDF. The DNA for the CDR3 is TGTGCCAGCAGTTACTCGACCCAAGCGAGGGACTTC.

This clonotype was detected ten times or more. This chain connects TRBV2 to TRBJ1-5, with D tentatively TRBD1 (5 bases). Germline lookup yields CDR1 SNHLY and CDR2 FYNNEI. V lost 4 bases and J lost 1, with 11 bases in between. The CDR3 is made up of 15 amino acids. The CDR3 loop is CASSAGWQSNQPQHF. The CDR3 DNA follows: TGTGCCAGCAGTGCAGGGTGGCAAAGCAATCAGCCCCAGCATTTT.

Here the CDR3 DNA reads TGTGCCAGCCTACCGACCATTCGCGACTATGGCTACACCTTC. This gives the protein CASLPTIRDYGYTF. V is TRBV28 and J is TRBJ1-2; no clear D. V lost 8 bases to trimming and J lost 3 bases, with 16 bases between them. The CDR3 is 14 residues long. CDR1 and CDR2 (germline): MDHEN, SYDVKM.

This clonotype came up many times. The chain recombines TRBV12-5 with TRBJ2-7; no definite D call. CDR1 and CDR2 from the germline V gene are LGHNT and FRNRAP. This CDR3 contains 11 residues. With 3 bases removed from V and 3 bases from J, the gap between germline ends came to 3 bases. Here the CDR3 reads CASGLLYEQYF. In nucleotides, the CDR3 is TGTGCTAGTGGTTTACTCTACGAGCAGTACTTC.

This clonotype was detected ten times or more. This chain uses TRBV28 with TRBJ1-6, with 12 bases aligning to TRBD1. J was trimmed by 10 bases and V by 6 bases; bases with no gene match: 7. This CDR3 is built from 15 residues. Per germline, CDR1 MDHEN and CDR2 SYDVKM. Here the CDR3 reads CASSLGTGGFSPLHF. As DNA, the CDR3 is TGTGCCAGCAGCCTCGGGACAGGGGGCTTCTCACCCCTCCACTTT.

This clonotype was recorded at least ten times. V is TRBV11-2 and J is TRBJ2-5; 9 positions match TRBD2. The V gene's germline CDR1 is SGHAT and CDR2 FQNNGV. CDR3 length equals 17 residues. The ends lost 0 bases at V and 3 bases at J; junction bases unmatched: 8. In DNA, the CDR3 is TGTGCCAGCAGCTTAGATCGAATCCCTAGCGGGGAAGAGACCCAGTACTTC. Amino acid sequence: CASSLDRIPSGEETQYF. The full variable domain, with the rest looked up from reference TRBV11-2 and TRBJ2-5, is EAGVAQSPRYKIIEKRQSVAFWCNPISGHATLYWYQQILGQGPKLLIQFQNNGVVDDSQLPKDRFSAERLKGVDSTLKIQPAKLEDSAVYLCASSLDRIPSGEETQYFGPGTRLLVL.

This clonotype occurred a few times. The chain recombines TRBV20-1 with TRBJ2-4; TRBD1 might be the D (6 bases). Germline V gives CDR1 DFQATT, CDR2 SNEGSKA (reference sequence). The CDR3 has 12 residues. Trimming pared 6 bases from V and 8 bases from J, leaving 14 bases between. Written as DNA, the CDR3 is TGCAGTGCCCCGGACAGTATTGACATTCAGTACTTC. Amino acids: CSAPDSIDIQYF.

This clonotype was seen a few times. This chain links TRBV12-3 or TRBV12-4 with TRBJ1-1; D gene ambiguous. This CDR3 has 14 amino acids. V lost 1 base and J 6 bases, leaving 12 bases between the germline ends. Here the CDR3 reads CASSLGRPGAEAFF. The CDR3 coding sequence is TGTGCCAGCAGTTTAGGGAGGCCAGGCGCTGAAGCTTTCTTT.

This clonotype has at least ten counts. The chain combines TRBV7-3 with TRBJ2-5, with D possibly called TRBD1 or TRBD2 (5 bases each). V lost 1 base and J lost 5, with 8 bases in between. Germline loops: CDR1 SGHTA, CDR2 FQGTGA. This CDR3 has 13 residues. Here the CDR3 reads CASSLMGEETQYF. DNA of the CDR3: TGTGCCAGCAGCTTAATGGGGGAGGAGACCCAGTACTTC.

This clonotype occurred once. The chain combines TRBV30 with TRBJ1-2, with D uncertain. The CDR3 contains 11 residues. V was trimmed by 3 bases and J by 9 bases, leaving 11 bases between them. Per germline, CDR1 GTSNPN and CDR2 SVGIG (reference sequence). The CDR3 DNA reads TGTGCCTGGAGAGGGTACAGACGCTACACCTTC. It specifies CAWRGYRRYTF.

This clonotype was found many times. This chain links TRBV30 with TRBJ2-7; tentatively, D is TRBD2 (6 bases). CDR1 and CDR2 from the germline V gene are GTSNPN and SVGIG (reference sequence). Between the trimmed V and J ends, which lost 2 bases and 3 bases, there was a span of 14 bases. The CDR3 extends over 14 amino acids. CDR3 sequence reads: CAWSWTGEFYEQYF. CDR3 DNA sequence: TGTGCCTGGAGTTGGACGGGAGAGTTCTACGAGCAGTACTTC.

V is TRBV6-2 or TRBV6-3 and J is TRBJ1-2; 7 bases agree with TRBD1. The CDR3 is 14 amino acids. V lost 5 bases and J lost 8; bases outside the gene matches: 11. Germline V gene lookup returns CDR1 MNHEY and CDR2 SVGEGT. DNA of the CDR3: TGTGCCAGCAGTGTAGGGGGCCGGTTGGGAGGCTACACCTTC. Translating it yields CASSVGGRLGGYTF.

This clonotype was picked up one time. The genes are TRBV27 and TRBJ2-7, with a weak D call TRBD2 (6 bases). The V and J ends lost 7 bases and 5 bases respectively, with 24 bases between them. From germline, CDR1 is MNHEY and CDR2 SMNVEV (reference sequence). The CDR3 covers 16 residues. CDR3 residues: CASTSLGGPDGDEQYF. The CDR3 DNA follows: TGTGCCAGCACCTCCCTAGGAGGGCCCGATGGGGACGAGCAGTACTTC.

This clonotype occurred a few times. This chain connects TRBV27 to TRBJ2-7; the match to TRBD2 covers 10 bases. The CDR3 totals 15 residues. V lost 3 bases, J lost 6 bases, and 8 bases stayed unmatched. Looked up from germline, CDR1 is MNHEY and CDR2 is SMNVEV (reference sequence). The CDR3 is CASSLGLAGDREQYF. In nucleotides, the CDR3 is TGTGCCAGCAGTTTGGGCCTAGCGGGGGATCGCGAGCAGTACTTC.

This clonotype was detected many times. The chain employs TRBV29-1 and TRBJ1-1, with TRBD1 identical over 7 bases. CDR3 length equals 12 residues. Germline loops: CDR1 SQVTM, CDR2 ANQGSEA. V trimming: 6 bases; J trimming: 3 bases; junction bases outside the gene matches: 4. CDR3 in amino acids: CSVQGLYTEAFF. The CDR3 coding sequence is TGCAGCGTACAGGGGCTCTACACTGAAGCTTTCTTT.